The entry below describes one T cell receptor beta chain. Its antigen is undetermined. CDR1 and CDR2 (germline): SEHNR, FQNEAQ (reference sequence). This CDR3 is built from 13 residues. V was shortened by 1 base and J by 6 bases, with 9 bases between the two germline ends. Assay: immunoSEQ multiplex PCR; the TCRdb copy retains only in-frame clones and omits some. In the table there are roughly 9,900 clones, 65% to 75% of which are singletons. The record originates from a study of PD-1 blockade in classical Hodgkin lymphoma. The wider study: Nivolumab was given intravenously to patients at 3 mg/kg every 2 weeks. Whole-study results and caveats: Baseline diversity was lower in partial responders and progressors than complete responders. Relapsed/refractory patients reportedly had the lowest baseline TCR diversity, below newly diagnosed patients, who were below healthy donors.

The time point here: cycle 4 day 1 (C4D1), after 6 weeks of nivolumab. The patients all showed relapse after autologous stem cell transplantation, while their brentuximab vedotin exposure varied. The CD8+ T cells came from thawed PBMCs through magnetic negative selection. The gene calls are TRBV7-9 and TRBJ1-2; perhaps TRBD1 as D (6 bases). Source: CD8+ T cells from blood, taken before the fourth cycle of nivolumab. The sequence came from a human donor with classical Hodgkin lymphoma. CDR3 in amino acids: CASSLVAGDGYTF. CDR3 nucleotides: TGTGCCAGCAGCTTAGTTGCAGGGGATGGCTACACCTTC.